This entry lists 23 T cell receptor beta chains sequenced from one sample in a study of blood T cell repertoires in COVID-19. Sequenced by immunoSEQ multiplex PCR; TCRdb stores in-frame clones only, minus some. Seen here are about 220,000 clones, about four fifths observed once, and the top ten hold about 3.8%. Material for sequencing was peripheral blood. These receptors came from a woman older than 75 with acute or convalescent COVID-19.

The chain employs TRBV27 and TRBJ2-5; weak D call: TRBD1 (5 bases). This CDR3 is built from 13 residues. Between the trimmed V and J ends, which lost 8 bases and 5 bases, there was a span of 15 bases. Germline CDR1 and CDR2: MNHEY and SMNVEV (reference sequence). The CDR3 DNA is TGTGCCAGCCGGTCCCAGGGAAGGGAGACCCAGTACTTC. Protein sequence: CASRSQGRETQYF.

The chain uses TRBV6-6 and TRBJ1-2; D call uncertain. The length of the CDR3 is 13 residues. V was clipped by 2 bases and J by 0 bases, with 4 bases between them. Germline assignment: CDR1 MNHNY and CDR2 SVGAGI (reference sequence). The CDR3 nucleotides are TGTGCCAGCAGTTACGGAGCTAACTATGGCTACACCTTC. The encoded protein is CASSYGANYGYTF.

The chain employs TRBV11-3 and TRBJ2-1; 15 positions match TRBD2. With 5 bases clipped from V and 7 bases from J, the junction kept 3 bases outside the gene matches. The germline V gene has CDR1 SGHNT and CDR2 YENEEA. The CDR3 totals 15 residues. CDR3 in amino acids: CASSPGLAGGNEQFF. CDR3 nucleotides: TGTGCCAGCAGCCCGGGACTAGCGGGGGGAAATGAGCAGTTCTTC.

There are a few counts of this clone. This chain links TRBV11-3 with TRBJ2-1; 8 positions match TRBD1. The CDR3 extends over 15 amino acids. Germline CDR1 is SGHNT and CDR2 is YENEEA. J was trimmed by 9 bases and V by 1 base; bases with no gene match: 8. The CDR3 region has the DNA TGTGCCAGCAGCTTAGGGACAGGGCGATCGGGTGAGCAGTTCTTC. Translated: CASSLGTGRSGEQFF.

The V and J genes are TRBV11-2 and TRBJ1-6; D is uncertain. Between the trimmed V and J ends, which lost 2 bases and 7 bases, there was a span of 3 bases. The CDR3 runs 12 residues. Looked up from germline, CDR1 is SGHAT and CDR2 is FQNNGV. CDR3 DNA: TGTGCCAGCAGCTTATCGAATTCACCCCTCCACTTT. Encoded protein: CASSLSNSPLHF.

This chain joins TRBV19 and TRBJ2-5, with unresolved D. V lost 2 bases and J 4 bases, leaving 8 bases between the germline ends. CDR3 length equals 13 residues. The V gene's germline CDR1 is LNHDA and CDR2 SQIVND (reference sequence). CDR3 sequence: CASSINTRETQYF. The CDR3 coding sequence is TGTGCCAGTAGTATAAACACCCGAGAGACCCAGTACTTC.

This chain uses TRBV5-1 with TRBJ2-1; TRBD1 might be the D (6 bases). Trimming removed 3 bases at V and 10 bases at J, with 14 bases between. Germline CDR1 SGHRS, CDR2 YFSETQ. The CDR3 extends over 13 amino acids. This chain's CDR3 is CASSSWTGTEQFF. DNA for the CDR3: TGCGCCAGCAGCTCCTGGACCGGGACAGAGCAGTTCTTC.

This clone was picked up one time. The same CDR3 can be traced to other DNA sequences in this sample. This chain joins TRBV18 and TRBJ1-2, with D possibly being TRBD1 (6 bases). CDR3 length: 13 amino acids. V lost 0 bases to trimming and J lost 4 bases, with 6 bases between them. Per the germline V gene, CDR1 is KGHSH and CDR2 is LQKENI. The CDR3 nucleotides read TGTGCCAGCTCACCACCAGGGGGCTATGGCTACACCTTC. Translating it yields CASSPPGGYGYTF.

This chain uses TRBV2 with TRBJ2-5; D may be TRBD1 (5 bases). Trimming took 9 bases from V and 2 from J, leaving 13 bases between them. The length of the CDR3 is 13 residues. The germline V gene has CDR1 SNHLY and CDR2 FYNNEI. The CDR3 loop reads CASGLTEQETQYF. CDR3 in DNA: TGTGCCAGTGGCCTGACAGAGCAAGAGACCCAGTACTTC. Full variable domain (missing parts from reference TRBV2 and TRBJ2-5): EPEVTQTPSHQVTQMGQEVILRCVPISNHLYFYWYRQILGQKVEFLVSFYNNEISEKSEIFDDQFSVERPDGSNFTLKIRSTKLEDSAMYFCASGLTEQETQYFGPGTRLLVL.

The chain couples TRBV5-5 to TRBJ2-5; 8 nucleotides align to TRBD1. There are 14 residues in the CDR3. Unmatched junction bases numbered 7, after V lost 4 bases and J lost 5 bases. The germline V gene encodes CDR1 SGHKS and CDR2 YYEKEE (reference sequence). CDR3 coding DNA: TGTGCCAGCAGCGCTTCAGGGGGCAAGGAGACCCAGTACTTC. Its protein is CASSASGGKETQYF. The whole variable domain, filled in from reference TRBV5-5 and TRBJ2-5, reads DAGVTQSPTHLIKTRGQQVTLRCSPISGHKSVSWYQQVLGQGPQFIFQYYEKEERGRGNFPDRFSARQFPNYSSELNVNALLLGDSALYLCASSASGGKETQYFGPGTRLLVL.

The chain carries TRBV10-3 and TRBJ1-6, with D perhaps matching TRBD1 (6 bases). This CDR3 is 15 amino acids long. Germline CDR1 ENHRY, CDR2 SYGVKD. Deletions cut 6 bases from V and 7 bases from J, with 16 bases between. The CDR3 reads CAIRLEDSTNSPLHF. The CDR3 DNA reads TGTGCCATCAGGTTAGAGGACAGTACAAATTCACCCCTCCACTTT.

The chain recombines TRBV2 with TRBJ1-2, with 10 bases that match TRBD1. From germline, CDR1 is SNHLY and CDR2 FYNNEI. This CDR3 region has 13 residues. The trim removed 11 bases at V and 7 bases at J, leaving 10 bases unmatched. CDR3 in DNA: TGTGCCGGACCCCGGGACAGGGGCTTTGGCTACACCTTC. Protein: CAGPRDRGFGYTF.

The chain uses TRBV5-1 and TRBJ1-6; 7 bases align to TRBD1. Germline V lookup: CDR1 SGHRS, CDR2 YFSETQ. After removal of 4 bases from V and 7 bases from J, the junction contained 14 bases not matched to a gene. This CDR3 contains 17 residues. The CDR3 region has the DNA TGCGCCAGCAGCCCTCTACTTACAGGGGCGAGGAATTCACCCCTCCACTTT. This translates into CASSPLLTGARNSPLHF.

The rearrangement uses TRBV4-2 and TRBJ1-4, with TRBD1 matching 7 bases. V shed 1 base and J 8 bases; nucleotides not matched to a gene: 7. CDR1 is LGHNA and CDR2 is YNFKEQ in the germline V gene. CDR3 length: 15 residues. CDR3 nucleotide sequence: TGTGCCAGCAGCCAAGGTACAGGGGCGGCGGAAAAACTGTTTTTT. This translates into CASSQGTGAAEKLFF.

The rearrangement joins TRBV11-3 to TRBJ2-7, with D possibly being TRBD2 (6 bases). The V end lost 5 bases, the J end lost 1 base, and 12 bases lay between the germline ends. This CDR3 is built from 14 residues. Germline values: CDR1 SGHNT, CDR2 YENEEA. CDR3 protein: CASSRGTLSYEQYF. The CDR3 DNA reads as TGTGCCAGCAGCCGCGGGACCTTGTCCTACGAGCAGTACTTC.

The chain recombines TRBV19 with TRBJ2-2; D possibly corresponds to TRBD1 (5 bases). The length of the CDR3 is 14 residues. V was trimmed by 5 bases and J by 3 bases, leaving 10 bases between them. CDR1 is LNHDA, CDR2 SQIVND, per germline (reference sequence). The CDR3, as DNA: TGTGCCAGTAGTGGGGCGACGTACACCGGGGAGCTGTTTTTT. Its protein is CASSGATYTGELFF.

The chain links TRBV6-6 to TRBJ1-2, with D perhaps TRBD1 (6 bases). The germline V and J ends were trimmed by 7 bases and 5 bases, with 17 bases remaining between them. The CDR3 extends over 14 amino acids. Germline V gene sequence: CDR1 MNHNY, CDR2 SVGAGI (reference sequence). CDR3 loop: CASTPQDSWYGYTF. The CDR3 DNA reads TGTGCCAGCACTCCCCAGGACAGTTGGTATGGCTACACCTTC.

This chain links TRBV7-2 with TRBJ2-2; perhaps TRBD2 as D (6 bases). CDR1 and CDR2 from the germline V gene are SGHTA and FQGNSA. Trimming left V 3 bases short and J 7 bases short, with 15 bases between. The length of the CDR3 is 15 residues. The CDR3 sequence: CASSFGTPAGGELFF. The CDR3 nucleotides read TGTGCCAGCAGCTTCGGGACTCCGGCGGGCGGGGAGCTGTTTTTT.

This chain joins TRBV5-6 and TRBJ2-3, with D unresolved. V dropped 0 bases and J dropped 0 bases, with 5 bases sitting between them. The CDR3 has 14 residues. The germline CDR1 and CDR2 sequences are SGHDT and YYEEEE. The CDR3, as DNA: TGTGCCAGCAGCTTGGGCAGTAGCACAGATACGCAGTATTTT. Its protein product is CASSLGSSTDTQYF.

J is TRBJ2-5 and V is TRBV3-1 (or the pseudogene TRBV3-2); 7 bases agree with TRBD2. Germline lookup yields CDR1 LGHDT and CDR2 YNNKEL (reference sequence). The V and J ends lost 5 bases and 2 bases, in that order; junction bases with no gene match: 11. This CDR3 has 16 residues. The CDR3 loop is CASSGPKGGGQETQYF. CDR3 nucleotides: TGTGCCAGCAGCGGTCCTAAGGGCGGGGGACAAGAGACCCAGTACTTC.

The CDR3 sequence: CASSQGGTGPNAGQYF. CDR3 coding DNA: TGTGCCAGCAGTCAGGGCGGGACAGGACCAAATGCTGGGCAGTACTTC. The J gene is TRBJ2-7, the V gene TRBV28, with 8 bases that match TRBD1. Per the germline V gene, CDR1 is MDHEN and CDR2 is SYDVKM. The junction had 18 bases not matched to a gene; V was cut back by 5 bases and J by 9 bases. The CDR3 has 16 amino acids.

The gene calls are TRBV9 and TRBJ2-2; 7 nucleotides agree with TRBD1. Germline values: CDR1 SGDLS, CDR2 YYNGEE. CDR3 length: 15 residues. V lost 3 bases to trimming and J lost 4 bases; unmatched junction nucleotides: 6. CDR3 sequence reads: CASSARQGPTGELFF. The CDR3 DNA sequence: TGTGCCAGCAGCGCCCGACAGGGTCCCACCGGGGAGCTGTTTTTT.

This chain connects TRBV7-3 to TRBJ1-1; tentative D call: TRBD1 (6 bases). Germline V gene sequence: CDR1 SGHTA, CDR2 FQGTGA. V shed 5 bases and J shed 0 bases, with 19 bases lying between them. The CDR3 loop spans 17 amino acids. CDR3 amino acids: CASSEIQGIRMNTEAFF. The CDR3 DNA sequence: TGTGCCAGCAGCGAGATCCAGGGGATCAGAATGAACACTGAAGCTTTCTTT. The variable domain in full, completed from reference TRBV7-3 and TRBJ1-1, reads GAGVSQTPSNKVTEKGKYVELRCDPISGHTALYWYRQSLGQGPEFLIYFQGTGAADDSGLPNDRFFAVRPEGSVSTLKIQRTERGDSAVYLCASSEIQGIRMNTEAFFGQGTRLTVV.